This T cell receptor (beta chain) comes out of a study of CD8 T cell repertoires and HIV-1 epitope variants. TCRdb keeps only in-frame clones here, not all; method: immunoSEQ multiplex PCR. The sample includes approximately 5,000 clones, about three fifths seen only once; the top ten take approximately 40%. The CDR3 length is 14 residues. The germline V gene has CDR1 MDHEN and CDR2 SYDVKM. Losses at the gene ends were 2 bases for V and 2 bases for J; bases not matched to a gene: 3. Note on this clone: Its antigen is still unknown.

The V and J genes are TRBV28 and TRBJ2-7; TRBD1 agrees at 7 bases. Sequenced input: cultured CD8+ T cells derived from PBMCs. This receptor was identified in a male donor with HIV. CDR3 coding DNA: TGTGCCAGCAGTTTACGGCAGGGGGCCTACGAGCAGTACTTC. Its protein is CASSLRQGAYEQYF. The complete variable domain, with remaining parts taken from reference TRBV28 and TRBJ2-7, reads DVKVTQSSRYLVKRTGEKVFLECVQDMDHENMFWYRQDPGLGLRLIYFSYDVKMKEKGDIPEGYSVSREKKERFSLILESASTNQTSMYLCASSLRQGAYEQYFGPGTRLTVT.